Following are 25 T cell receptor beta chains from one sample sequenced in a study of T cells in localized non-small cell lung cancer. Generated by immunoSEQ multiplex PCR, the TCRdb table keeps only in-frame clones and is missing some. The sample has fewer than 90,000 clones; 84% are singletons. The sample consisted of peripheral blood, taken before any cancer treatment. The source is a man aged 35 to 69 with stage I lung adenocarcinoma.

The rearrangement links TRBV11-2 to TRBJ1-2; no reliable D call. This CDR3 is 12 amino acids long. The germline V gene encodes CDR1 SGHAT and CDR2 FQNNGV. Trimming cost V 5 bases and J 8 bases, with 12 bases left between them. The CDR3 spells CASSPFRPGYTF. The CDR3, as DNA: TGTGCCAGCAGCCCCTTTCGTCCGGGCTACACCTTC. Full variable domain (rest looked up from reference TRBV11-2 and TRBJ1-2): EAGVAQSPRYKIIEKRQSVAFWCNPISGHATLYWYQQILGQGPKLLIQFQNNGVVDDSQLPKDRFSAERLKGVDSTLKIQPAKLEDSAVYLCASSPFRPGYTFGSGTRLTVV.

A single count supports this clone. The CDR3 sequence is CASSQGASNTGELFF. For the CDR3, the DNA is TGTGCCAGCAGCCAAGGGGCGTCGAACACCGGGGAGCTGTTTTTT. The J gene is TRBJ2-2, the V gene TRBV14, with no clear D. Trimming pared 1 base from V and 0 bases from J, leaving 6 bases between. Per germline, CDR1 SGHDN and CDR2 FVKESK. This CDR3 has 15 residues.

This clone was picked up one time. CDR3 DNA: TGTGCCAGCAGCCAAGACAGTTTTTCGAACACTGAAGCTTTCTTT. Its protein is CASSQDSFSNTEAFF. The chain employs TRBV6-5 and TRBJ1-1; possible D gene TRBD1, 5 bases. Germline loops: CDR1 MNHEY, CDR2 SVGAGI. The CDR3 is 15 residues long. V shed 6 bases and J shed 1 base, with 15 bases lying between them.

The CDR3 reads CASSRGILNGDTQYF. The CDR3 DNA reads TGTGCCAGCAGCAGAGGGATTCTAAACGGAGATACGCAGTATTTT. This chain links TRBV14 with TRBJ2-3, with a tentative D call TRBD2 (5 bases). V lost 5 bases and J lost 5, with 17 bases in between. Germline values: CDR1 SGHDN, CDR2 FVKESK. CDR3 length: 15 amino acids.

This sequence joins TRBV6-6 and TRBJ1-5; D is unclear. Trimming took 7 bases from V and 3 from J, leaving 13 bases between them. CDR3 length: 14 residues. Germline V gene sequence: CDR1 MNHNY, CDR2 SVGAGI (reference sequence). The chain's CDR3 is CASTPFYSNQPQHF. The DNA for the CDR3 is TGTGCCAGCACCCCTTTCTACTCCAATCAGCCCCAGCATTTT.

J is TRBJ2-4 and V is TRBV5-1, with TRBD1 as a possible D gene (5 bases). The length of the CDR3 is 15 residues. V lost 1 base, J lost 2 bases, and 10 bases lay in between. Germline V gene data show CDR1 as SGHRS and CDR2 as YFSETQ. This chain's CDR3 is CASSLNTGTKNIQYF. The CDR3 DNA reads as TGCGCCAGCAGCTTGAATACAGGAACCAAAAACATTCAGTACTTC.

This rearrangement joins TRBV6-5 to TRBJ1-1; 7 bases fit TRBD1. With 10 bases clipped from V and 4 bases from J, the junction kept 9 bases outside the gene matches. The CDR3 extends over 13 amino acids. Looked up from germline, CDR1 is MNHEY and CDR2 is SVGAGI. The CDR3 protein is CATSTGQATEAFF. CDR3 DNA sequence: TGTGCCACTTCGACAGGGCAGGCCACTGAAGCTTTCTTT.

V gene TRBV19 combines with J gene TRBJ2-6; D is ambiguous. The CDR3 covers 16 residues. The V gene's germline CDR1 is LNHDA and CDR2 SQIVND (reference sequence). Trimming shortened V by 2 bases and J by 1 base, and 9 bases separated the two germline ends. The CDR3 DNA sequence: TGTGCCAGTAGTATATCCGGTCGATCTGGGGCCAACGTCCTGACTTTC. It specifies CASSISGRSGANVLTF. The full variable domain, rest sourced from reference TRBV19 and TRBJ2-6, is DGGITQSPKYLFRKEGQNVTLSCEQNLNHDAMYWYRQDPGQGLRLIYYSQIVNDFQKGDIAEGYSVSREKKESFPLTVTSAQKNPTAFYLCASSISGRSGANVLTFGAGSRLTVL.

The chain recombines TRBV27 with TRBJ2-2; D possibly corresponds to TRBD2 (6 bases). Looked up from germline, CDR1 is MNHEY and CDR2 is SMNVEV (reference sequence). Trimming took 3 bases from V and 5 from J, leaving 13 bases between them. This CDR3 has 15 residues. CDR3 DNA: TGTGCCAGCAGTTTCCCGAACCGGGGGACCGGGGAGCTGTTTTTT. This codes for CASSFPNRGTGELFF.

This chain uses TRBV6-1 with TRBJ1-2; possibly TRBD1 for D (5 bases). Germline V gives CDR1 MNHNS, CDR2 SASEGT. The germline V and J ends were trimmed by 4 bases and 2 bases, with 14 bases remaining between them. CDR3 length: 15 amino acids. The CDR3 DNA sequence: TGTGCCAGCAGTGTCCAGGGAGAACGGAACTATGGCTACACCTTC. It codes for CASSVQGERNYGYTF.

V usage is TRBV5-1 and J usage is TRBJ1-1; D gene ambiguous. Germline lookup yields CDR1 SGHRS and CDR2 YFSETQ. Trimming took 5 bases from V and 1 from J, leaving 9 bases between them. The CDR3 is 13 residues long. The CDR3 is CASSYSENTEAFF. CDR3 sequence (DNA): TGCGCCAGCAGTTACTCGGAGAACACTGAAGCTTTCTTT.

J is TRBJ2-1 and V is TRBV30; tentative D call: TRBD2 (5 bases). CDR1 and CDR2 (germline): GTSNPN, SVGIG (reference sequence). V was shortened by 0 bases and J by 9 bases, with 18 bases between the two germline ends. This CDR3 is 15 amino acids long. The CDR3 DNA follows: TGTGCCTGGAGTGTACTGGCAGACGGGGAATCTGAGCAGTTCTTC. Encoded protein: CAWSVLADGESEQFF.

This clone occurred a few times. The chain recombines TRBV7-9 with TRBJ2-1; 10 bases agree with TRBD2. CDR1 and CDR2 (germline): SEHNR, FQNEAQ (reference sequence). V lost 5 bases to trimming and J lost 5 bases; unmatched junction nucleotides: 9. The CDR3 covers 16 residues. CDR3 in DNA: TGTGCCAGCAGCCCCCATCCCGGGACTAGCGACAATGAGCAGTTCTTC. Translated, it gives CASSPHPGTSDNEQFF.

This rearrangement joins TRBV7-9 to TRBJ2-7; D not resolved. The CDR3 is 11 amino acids. Per the germline V gene, CDR1 is SEHNR and CDR2 is FQNEAQ (reference sequence). Trimming removed 1 base from V and 6 bases from J, with 4 bases in between. CDR3 coding DNA: TGTGCCAGCAGCTTAGGGCCCGAGCAGTACTTC. It encodes CASSLGPEQYF.

This chain links TRBV5-1 with TRBJ1-3, with D perhaps matching TRBD1 (5 bases). Per the germline V gene, CDR1 is SGHRS and CDR2 is YFSETQ. Trimming took 0 bases from V and 4 from J, leaving 17 bases between them. CDR3 length: 17 residues. The CDR3 spells CASSLDPTAMGGNTIYF. The DNA of the CDR3 is TGCGCCAGCAGCTTGGACCCGACAGCGATGGGCGGAAACACCATATATTTT.

CDR3 sequence: CASSVEDGSFYEQYF. In DNA form, the CDR3 reads TGTGCCAGCAGCGTGGAGGACGGATCCTTCTACGAGCAGTACTTC. This sequence joins TRBV9 and TRBJ2-7, with a tentative D call TRBD2 (5 bases). The CDR3 covers 15 residues. Germline V lookup: CDR1 SGDLS, CDR2 YYNGEE. V was pared by 2 bases and J by 3 bases, with 15 bases between. Full variable domain (missing parts from reference TRBV9 and TRBJ2-7): DSGVTQTPKHLITATGQRVTLRCSPRSGDLSVYWYQQSLDQGLQFLIQYYNGEERAKGNILERFSAQQFPDLHSELNLSSLELGDSALYFCASSVEDGSFYEQYFGPGTRLTVT.

This clone was observed a few times. This chain links TRBV6-5 with TRBJ1-2; TRBD1 agrees at 7 bases. Germline CDR1 is MNHEY and CDR2 is SVGAGI. J gave up 7 bases and V 2 bases, and 10 bases lay outside the gene matches. The CDR3 consists of 15 residues. The CDR3: CASSYGSGTVVGYTF. The CDR3 coding sequence is TGTGCCAGCAGTTACGGCTCCGGGACAGTGGTTGGCTACACCTTC.

The rearrangement links TRBV4-1 to TRBJ1-1; D is undetermined. Deletions cut 4 bases from V and 2 bases from J, with 8 bases between. The CDR3 contains 13 residues. The V gene's germline CDR1 is MGHRA and CDR2 YSYEKL. The CDR3 spells CASSRTVNTEAFF. Written as DNA, the CDR3 is TGCGCCAGCAGCCGTACAGTAAACACTGAAGCTTTCTTT.

The chain is built from TRBV6-1 and TRBJ2-2; perhaps TRBD1 as D (6 bases). Germline-derived CDR1 and CDR2 are MNHNS and SASEGT. CDR3 length: 15 residues. Trimming left V 7 bases short and J 4 bases short, with 16 bases between. This CDR3 reads CASKWGQGRTGELFF. In DNA, the CDR3 is TGTGCCAGCAAGTGGGGGCAGGGTCGCACCGGGGAGCTGTTTTTT.

The chain joins TRBV2 to TRBJ2-3; D may match TRBD1 or TRBD2 (5 bases each). CDR1 and CDR2 from the germline V gene are SNHLY and FYNNEI. This CDR3 has 14 residues. Trimming removed 6 bases at V and 0 bases at J, with 10 bases between. Here the CDR3 DNA reads TGTGCCAGCAGGGGACCGGTGAGCACAGATACGCAGTATTTT. Its protein product is CASRGPVSTDTQYF.

CDR3 loop: CASSWGVYNEQFF. CDR3 in DNA: TGTGCCAGTAGTTGGGGGGTTTACAATGAGCAGTTCTTC. V gene TRBV19 combines with J gene TRBJ2-1, with D tentatively TRBD2 (6 bases). This CDR3 has 13 amino acids. Trimming stripped 5 bases from V and 4 bases from J, with 9 bases between. Germline V gives CDR1 LNHDA, CDR2 SQIVND (reference sequence).

V usage is TRBV18 and J usage is TRBJ1-3; possibly TRBD1 for D (5 bases). Germline V gene lookup returns CDR1 KGHSH and CDR2 LQKENI. The CDR3 length is 15 residues. V lost 2 bases and J 2 bases, leaving 10 bases between the germline ends. This CDR3 is CASSPWRQTGNTIYF. The CDR3 bases are TGTGCCAGCTCACCATGGAGACAGACTGGAAACACCATATATTTT.

V and J are TRBV29-1 and TRBJ2-7; a weak D match, TRBD1 (6 bases). Germline CDR1 is SQVTM and CDR2 is ANQGSEA. This CDR3 spans 14 amino acids. V dropped 1 base and J dropped 0 bases, with 10 bases sitting between them. CDR3 in DNA: TGCAGCGTTGAAGTAGGACAGAGCTCCTACGAGCAGTACTTC. The encoded protein is CSVEVGQSSYEQYF.

V usage is TRBV7-9 and J usage is TRBJ1-2; tentatively, D is TRBD1 (5 bases). CDR3 length: 13 residues. V was pared by 3 bases and J by 8 bases, with 13 bases between. Germline V gene lookup returns CDR1 SEHNR and CDR2 FQNEAQ (reference sequence). As DNA, the CDR3 is TGTGCCAGCAGCTTCTACAGAGAGGGGGGCTACACCTTC. Translated: CASSFYREGGYTF.

The rearrangement links TRBV18 to TRBJ1-1; D is unclear. The germline gives CDR1 KGHSH, CDR2 LQKENI. V was shortened by 3 bases and J by 2 bases, with 10 bases between the two germline ends. CDR3 length equals 14 residues. The CDR3 region is CASSPGARNTEAFF. The CDR3 DNA reads TGTGCCAGCTCACCCGGTGCACGAAACACTGAAGCTTTCTTT. The complete variable domain, with remaining parts taken from reference TRBV18 and TRBJ1-1, reads NAGVMQNPRHLVRRRGQEARLRCSPMKGHSHVYWYRQLPEEGLKFMVYLQKENIIDESGMPKERFSAEFPKEGPSILRIQQVVRGDSAAYFCASSPGARNTEAFFGQGTRLTVV.